The clone carrying this TCR beta chain was seen only a few times. Trimming at V came to 8 bases and at J to 1 base, leaving 14 bases not matched to a gene. The V gene's germline CDR1 is MNHNS and CDR2 SASEGT. The CDR3 sequence is 16 residues long. The TCRbeta library was prepared with unique molecular identifiers. TCRdb independently ran MiXCR on the PCR reads; one entry per CDR3 protein. The sample lists 500,000 to 750,000 distinct CDR3 sequences, over 25% occurring once. The data stem from a study of T-cell reconstitution after alpha-beta-depleted transplantation in children. The chain recombines TRBV6-1 with TRBJ2-7, with 7 bases aligning to TRBD2. This TCR was sampled from a boy under two years old with Wiskott-Aldrich syndrome, due to receive a stem cell transplant. Sequenced material: PBMCs, taken before TCRalphabeta/CD19-depleted stem cell transplant. CDR3 sequence: CASFGHERGRSYEQYF. The CDR3 DNA follows: TGTGCCAGCTTTGGCCACGAGCGGGGCCGGTCCTACGAGCAGTACTTC.